These T cell receptor beta chains were read from a single sample in a study of cytomegalovirus exposure and HLA in healthy donors. Sequencing used immunoSEQ multiplex PCR; TCRdb keeps in-frame clones, though not all of them. The table shows around 150,000 clones, with around 82% occurring only once. The sample consisted of PBMCs. The receptors shown here come from a man aged 45 to 65 in good health and CMV-seropositive. The CDR3 runs from the conserved cysteine through the conserved F or W. The order of the fields is V gene, J gene, clone size, D gene, CDR3 protein, CDR3 DNA. The D gene is left open where the match is weak. Size is omitted from some rows. Given values are once, few, many or a class for expanded clones.

v_gene: TRBV25-1; j_gene: TRBJ2-7; abundance: once; d_gene: .; CDR3aa: CASSGGYEQYF; CDR3nt: TGTGCCAGCAGTGGCGGCTACGAGCAGTACTTC
v_gene: TRBV7-2; j_gene: TRBJ2-3; abundance: .; d_gene: TRBD1; CDR3aa: CASSLGGTVTDTQYF; CDR3nt: TGTGCCAGCAGCTTAGGGGGGACAGTCACAGATACGCAGTATTTT
v_gene: TRBV30; j_gene: TRBJ2-1; abundance: .; d_gene: TRBD2; CDR3aa: CAWSGHSLAGGRYNEQFF; CDR3nt: TGTGCCTGGAGTGGACATTCTTTAGCGGGAGGAAGGTACAATGAGCAGTTCTTC
v_gene: TRBV5-1; j_gene: TRBJ1-2; abundance: .; d_gene: .; CDR3aa: CASSSGGGGGYTF; CDR3nt: TGCGCCAGCAGCTCAGGCGGAGGAGGCGGCTACACCTTC
v_gene: TRBV7-3; j_gene: TRBJ2-6; abundance: .; d_gene: TRBD1; CDR3aa: CASSPQGAHFSGANVLTF; CDR3nt: TGTGCCAGCAGCCCCCAGGGGGCCCATTTCTCTGGGGCCAACGTCCTGACTTTC
v_gene: TRBV28; j_gene: TRBJ1-6; abundance: .; d_gene: TRBD1; CDR3aa: CASSLWTGVYNSPLHF; CDR3nt: TGTGCCAGCAGCTTGTGGACAGGGGTCTATAATTCACCCCTCCACTTT
v_gene: TRBV19; j_gene: TRBJ1-5; abundance: .; d_gene: TRBD1; CDR3aa: CASSMFSGGGQPQHF; CDR3nt: TGTGCCAGTAGTATGTTTTCAGGGGGTGGTCAGCCCCAGCATTTT
v_gene: TRBV4-2; j_gene: TRBJ1-1; abundance: .; d_gene: .; CDR3aa: CASSPSPGGTEAFF; CDR3nt: TGTGCCAGCAGCCCTTCCCCGGGGGGGACTGAAGCTTTCTTT
v_gene: TRBV28; j_gene: TRBJ2-3; abundance: .; d_gene: TRBD1; CDR3aa: CASPPGQGVTDTQYF; CDR3nt: TGTGCCAGTCCACCGGGACAGGGGGTCACAGATACGCAGTATTTT
v_gene: TRBV7-6; j_gene: TRBJ2-7; abundance: few; d_gene: TRBD1; CDR3aa: CASSRDRGYEQYF; CDR3nt: TGTGCCAGCAGCCGGGACAGGGGCTACGAGCAGTACTTC
v_gene: TRBV10-3; j_gene: TRBJ2-7; abundance: .; d_gene: TRBD2; CDR3aa: CAIRAGGSSYEQYF; CDR3nt: TGTGCCATCCGAGCGGGGGGGAGCTCCTACGAGCAGTACTTC
v_gene: TRBV6-5; j_gene: TRBJ2-7; abundance: .; d_gene: .; CDR3aa: CASTRLDIYEQYF; CDR3nt: TGTGCCAGCACGAGGCTAGATATCTACGAGCAGTACTTC
v_gene: TRBV18; j_gene: TRBJ2-7; abundance: .; d_gene: TRBD1; CDR3aa: CASSRGQARNYEQYF; CDR3nt: TGTGCCAGCTCCCGGGGACAGGCGCGAAACTACGAGCAGTACTTC
v_gene: TRBV29-1; j_gene: TRBJ2-7; abundance: .; d_gene: .; CDR3aa: CSVIQGVRAYEQYF; CDR3nt: TGCAGCGTCATACAGGGCGTGAGGGCCTACGAGCAGTACTTC
v_gene: TRBV6-4; j_gene: TRBJ2-6; abundance: .; d_gene: .; CDR3aa: CASSDTSAGANVLTF; CDR3nt: TGTGCCAGCAGTGACACGTCAGCTGGGGCCAACGTCCTGACTTTC
v_gene: TRBV29-1; j_gene: TRBJ1-1; abundance: .; d_gene: TRBD1; CDR3aa: CSVGRDSMNTEAFF; CDR3nt: TGCAGCGTAGGCCGGGACAGTATGAACACTGAAGCTTTCTTT
v_gene: TRBV19; j_gene: TRBJ1-2; abundance: .; d_gene: TRBD1; CDR3aa: CASSSNRDRGYTF; CDR3nt: TGTGCCAGTAGTAGCAACCGGGACAGGGGATACACCTTC
v_gene: TRBV7-2; j_gene: TRBJ1-1; abundance: .; d_gene: .; CDR3aa: CASSLFTGNTEAFF; CDR3nt: TGTGCCAGCAGCTTATTTACTGGGAACACTGAAGCTTTCTTT
v_gene: TRBV6-5; j_gene: TRBJ1-3; abundance: few; d_gene: .; CDR3aa: CASSYGQFHSGNTIYF; CDR3nt: TGTGCCAGCAGTTACGGACAGTTTCACTCTGGAAACACCATATATTTT
v_gene: TRBV15; j_gene: TRBJ2-7; abundance: .; d_gene: .; CDR3aa: CATSRPPLYEQYF; CDR3nt: TGTGCCACCAGCAGGCCACCCCTCTACGAGCAGTACTTC
v_gene: TRBV7-7; j_gene: TRBJ2-1; abundance: .; d_gene: .; CDR3aa: CASSPFKGTYNEQFF; CDR3nt: TGTGCTAGCAGCCCTTTCAAGGGGACCTACAATGAGCAGTTCTTC
v_gene: TRBV5-5; j_gene: TRBJ2-4; abundance: .; d_gene: TRBD2; CDR3aa: CASSIQREGMNIQYF; CDR3nt: TGTGCCAGCAGCATACAGCGGGAGGGTATGAACATTCAGTACTTC
v_gene: TRBV18; j_gene: TRBJ2-3; abundance: .; d_gene: .; CDR3aa: CASSPLPADTQYF; CDR3nt: TGTGCCAGCTCACCTCTACCCGCAGATACGCAGTATTTT
v_gene: TRBV7-9; j_gene: TRBJ1-1; abundance: once; d_gene: .; CDR3aa: CASSPSASVNTEAFF; CDR3nt: TGTGCCAGCAGCCCAAGCGCGTCCGTGAACACTGAAGCTTTCTTT
v_gene: TRBV15; j_gene: TRBJ2-2; abundance: .; d_gene: TRBD2; CDR3aa: CATSRDGPSGITGELFF; CDR3nt: TGTGCCACCAGCAGAGATGGCCCTAGCGGGATTACCGGGGAGCTGTTTTTT
v_gene: TRBV13; j_gene: TRBJ1-1; abundance: .; d_gene: TRBD1; CDR3aa: CASSFRTGVTEAFF; CDR3nt: TGTGCCAGCAGCTTCCGGACAGGAGTTACTGAAGCTTTCTTT
v_gene: TRBV7-2; j_gene: TRBJ2-1; abundance: .; d_gene: .; CDR3aa: CASSLGGGREQFF; CDR3nt: TGTGCCAGCAGCTTAGGGGGCGGCCGGGAGCAGTTCTTC
v_gene: TRBV7-3; j_gene: TRBJ2-1; abundance: .; d_gene: TRBD2; CDR3aa: CASSPGLAGPYNEQFF; CDR3nt: TGTGCCAGCAGCCCGGGACTAGCGGGGCCCTACAATGAGCAGTTCTTC
v_gene: TRBV10-3; j_gene: TRBJ2-2; abundance: .; d_gene: TRBD1; CDR3aa: CAISAQGALNTGELFF; CDR3nt: TGTGCCATCAGTGCCCAGGGGGCCCTGAACACCGGGGAGCTGTTTTTT
v_gene: TRBV19; j_gene: TRBJ1-4; abundance: once; d_gene: TRBD1; CDR3aa: CASRQGWLGQDNEKLFF; CDR3nt: TGTGCCAGCCGTCAGGGGTGGTTGGGACAGGATAATGAAAAACTGTTTTTT
v_gene: TRBV11-1; j_gene: TRBJ2-1; abundance: .; d_gene: TRBD2; CDR3aa: CASSFSGTSAYNEQFF; CDR3nt: TGTGCCAGCAGCTTTTCCGGGACTAGCGCCTACAATGAGCAGTTCTTC
v_gene: TRBV7-9; j_gene: TRBJ2-7; abundance: .; d_gene: .; CDR3aa: CASGSPLREQYF; CDR3nt: TGTGCCAGCGGGTCTCCTCTGAGGGAGCAGTACTTC
v_gene: TRBV6-5; j_gene: TRBJ2-1; abundance: .; d_gene: .; CDR3aa: CASSYRGSDNEQFF; CDR3nt: TGTGCCAGCAGTTACAGGGGGTCCGACAATGAGCAGTTCTTC
v_gene: TRBV7-2; j_gene: TRBJ1-5; abundance: .; d_gene: .; CDR3aa: CASSVDRFNQPQHF; CDR3nt: TGTGCCAGCAGCGTAGACAGATTCAATCAGCCCCAGCATTTT
v_gene: TRBV7-3; j_gene: TRBJ1-2; abundance: .; d_gene: TRBD1; CDR3aa: CASSPGGTATNYGYTF; CDR3nt: TGTGCCAGCAGCCCAGGCGGGACAGCTACTAACTATGGCTACACCTTC
v_gene: TRBV6-5; j_gene: TRBJ2-2; abundance: .; d_gene: TRBD2; CDR3aa: CASSLAGVGELFF; CDR3nt: TGTGCCAGCTCACTCGCGGGGGTCGGGGAGCTGTTTTTT
v_gene: TRBV11-1; j_gene: TRBJ2-1; abundance: .; d_gene: TRBD2; CDR3aa: CASSRFLAGGYNEQFF; CDR3nt: TGTGCCAGCAGTCGTTTTCTAGCGGGGGGATACAATGAGCAGTTCTTC
v_gene: TRBV4-2; j_gene: TRBJ2-5; abundance: .; d_gene: .; CDR3aa: CASSNGGVETQYF; CDR3nt: TGTGCCAGCAGCAACGGGGGTGTGGAGACCCAGTACTTC
v_gene: TRBV7-2; j_gene: TRBJ2-3; abundance: once; d_gene: TRBD1; CDR3aa: CASSRWTGSLTDTQYF; CDR3nt: TGTGCCAGCAGCCGTTGGACAGGGTCTCTCACAGATACGCAGTATTTT
v_gene: TRBV5-6; j_gene: TRBJ2-1; abundance: .; d_gene: .; CDR3aa: CASSLPGDPRSYNEQFF; CDR3nt: TGTGCCAGCAGCTTACCGGGGGATCCTCGATCCTACAATGAGCAGTTCTTC
v_gene: TRBV9; j_gene: TRBJ1-5; abundance: .; d_gene: .; CDR3aa: CASSVAGSGGPQHF; CDR3nt: TGTGCCAGCAGCGTAGCAGGGTCTGGTGGGCCCCAGCATTTT
v_gene: TRBV7-8; j_gene: TRBJ1-5; abundance: .; d_gene: .; CDR3aa: CASSFQQGNQPQHF; CDR3nt: TGTGCCAGCAGCTTCCAACAGGGAAATCAGCCCCAGCATTTT
v_gene: TRBV30; j_gene: TRBJ2-3; abundance: .; d_gene: .; CDR3aa: CAWSSPGALTDTQYF; CDR3nt: TGTGCCTGGAGTTCCCCGGGAGCCCTCACAGATACGCAGTATTTT
v_gene: TRBV5-1; j_gene: TRBJ2-2; abundance: .; d_gene: TRBD1; CDR3aa: CASSWGDRAHTGELFF; CDR3nt: TGCGCCAGCAGCTGGGGAGACAGGGCCCACACCGGGGAGCTGTTTTTT
v_gene: TRBV6-6; j_gene: TRBJ1-4; abundance: .; d_gene: TRBD1; CDR3aa: CASSPPGQFNEKLFF; CDR3nt: TGTGCCAGCAGTCCTCCGGGACAGTTTAATGAAAAACTGTTTTTT
v_gene: TRBV4-1; j_gene: TRBJ1-3; abundance: .; d_gene: TRBD1; CDR3aa: CASRRTGDGGGSGNTIYF; CDR3nt: TGCGCCAGCAGGAGGACAGGGGATGGCGGGGGCTCTGGAAACACCATATATTTT
v_gene: TRBV7-2; j_gene: TRBJ2-2; abundance: .; d_gene: .; CDR3aa: CASSPPGVVLQGTGELFF; CDR3nt: TGTGCCAGCAGCCCGCCGGGGGTTGTTTTACAGGGGACCGGGGAGCTGTTTTTT
v_gene: TRBV6-5; j_gene: TRBJ1-1; abundance: .; d_gene: TRBD1; CDR3aa: CASSTGQGEAFF; CDR3nt: TGTGCCAGCAGCACAGGACAGGGGGAGGCTTTCTTT
v_gene: TRBV6-1; j_gene: TRBJ1-6; abundance: .; d_gene: TRBD1; CDR3aa: CASSESGGNSPLHF; CDR3nt: TGTGCCAGCAGTGAATCAGGGGGGAATTCACCCCTCCACTTT
v_gene: TRBV4-3; j_gene: TRBJ2-1; abundance: .; d_gene: .; CDR3aa: CASSGATTYNEQFF; CDR3nt: TGCGCCAGCAGTGGCGCGACTACCTACAATGAGCAGTTCTTC
v_gene: TRBV5-6; j_gene: TRBJ2-7; abundance: .; d_gene: TRBD2; CDR3aa: CASSSLKGGSGGRTYEQYF; CDR3nt: TGTGCCAGCAGCTCCTTGAAAGGGGGGTCGGGGGGGCGAACCTACGAGCAGTACTTC